The source of this T cell receptor beta chain is a study of blood T cell repertoires in COVID-19. About the study: Samples representing acute and convalescent COVID-19 were sourced from the United States, Italy and Spain. Sources were T cells, B-cell-depleted T cells, or PBMCs; the material itself was cDNA or gDNA.

Original methodology: Estimates of nucleated cell counts were drawn from the amplification of reference gene primers. Sequencing used immunoSEQ multiplex PCR; TCRdb keeps in-frame clones, though not all of them. V and J calls and clone size come straight from that table; D and trimming were deduced from the DNA. Among some 170,000 clones listed, roughly 80% were seen once. Seattle patients were enrolled during active infection and followed longitudinally. Sequencing used peripheral blood. The clonotype was recovered from a woman aged 40 to 50 with COVID-19, enrolled during active disease.

The CDR3 reads CASSPGLAGRETQYF. CDR3 bases: TGTGCCAGCAGCCCCGGACTAGCGGGGAGAGAGACCCAGTACTTC. The J gene is TRBJ2-5, the V gene TRBV11-1; 12 nucleotides match TRBD2. There are 15 residues in the CDR3. V lost 5 bases, J lost 4 bases, and 5 bases stayed unmatched. CDR1 is SGHAT, CDR2 FQDESV, per germline (reference sequence).